This note documents a single T cell receptor (beta chain) sequence. The antigen is undetermined. Patients with autoimmune history or systemic immunosuppression were excluded. Germline CDR1 SQVTM, CDR2 ANQGSEA. V lost 6 bases, J lost 4 bases, and 5 bases stayed unmatched. This CDR3 comprises 13 residues. Here immunoSEQ multiplex PCR was the method, and the copy in TCRdb shows in-frame clones only, minus some. Of about 55,000 clones listed, around 77% are singletons. This record comes from a study of OX40 agonist ivuxolimab in advanced cancers. Study overall: Under the entry rules, prior anti-PD-1, anti-PD-L1 or anti-CTLA-4 therapy was allowed, and 40% had some.

Findings of the study overall: At doses 0.1 to 3.0 mg/kg, CD4+ and CD8+ clones expanded. The mean number of expanded clones was higher in CD8+ T cells than in CD4+.

The V and J genes are TRBV29-1 and TRBJ1-4; 7 bases are shared with TRBD1. The sequence was collected from an adult with an advanced solid tumor such as melanoma, head and neck, liver or kidney cancer. The specimen comprised CD4+ or CD8+ T cells sorted from blood, sampled in a trial of the OX40 agonist ivuxolimab. The CDR3 sequence is CSVSGTVNEKLFF. In nucleotides, the CDR3 is TGCAGCGTATCCGGGACAGTTAATGAAAAACTGTTTTTT.